This is a list of T cell receptor beta chains from one sample in a study of CD8 T cell repertoires and HIV-1 epitope variants. No antigen has been assigned to these receptors. The protocol was immunoSEQ multiplex PCR, while the TCRdb copy is restricted to in-frame clones and leaves out a portion. The sample lists 4,600 or so clones, 67% occurring once. The sample comprised cultured CD8+ T cells derived from PBMCs. The receptors derive from a male donor with HIV. Each CDR3 is given with its conserved first and last residue. Fields, in order: CDR3 DNA, CDR3 protein, D gene, clone size, V gene, J gene. D genes are given only for firm matches. The size entry is marked missing in some rows and otherwise reads once, few, many or a size class.

CDR3 DNA: TGCGCCAGCAGCCCTGGGACAGGGCAAAAGCAGTACTTC
CDR3 protein: CASSPGTGQKQYF
D gene: TRBD1
clone size: few
V gene: TRBV5-1
J gene: TRBJ2-7

CDR3 DNA: TGCAGCGTTGAAGATCGGGGGTCAGATCTTGAGCAGTTCTTC
CDR3 protein: CSVEDRGSDLEQFF
D gene: NA
clone size: NA
V gene: TRBV29-1
J gene: TRBJ2-1

CDR3 DNA: TGTGCCAGCATGGGAGGTAGCTGGAGCTCCTACAATGAGCAGTTCTTC
CDR3 protein: CASMGGSWSSYNEQFF
D gene: NA
clone size: NA
V gene: TRBV27
J gene: TRBJ2-1

CDR3 DNA: TGTGCCAGCAGTTCACCCCCAAGCGGGAGCTCCTACGAGCAGTACTTC
CDR3 protein: CASSSPPSGSSYEQYF
D gene: TRBD2
clone size: NA
V gene: TRBV28
J gene: TRBJ2-7

CDR3 DNA: TGTGCCAGCAACTCAGGGGGTTTCGCAGATACGCAGTATTTT
CDR3 protein: CASNSGGFADTQYF
D gene: TRBD1
clone size: NA
V gene: TRBV5-6
J gene: TRBJ2-3

CDR3 DNA: TGTGCCAGCAGTGAACCCGCGGGGGGGAATGAGCAGTTCTTC
CDR3 protein: CASSEPAGGNEQFF
D gene: TRBD2
clone size: few
V gene: TRBV25-1
J gene: TRBJ2-1

CDR3 DNA: TGTGCCAGCAGTTTATACCTAGCGGGGGGCTACGAGCAGTACTTC
CDR3 protein: CASSLYLAGGYEQYF
D gene: TRBD2
clone size: NA
V gene: TRBV27
J gene: TRBJ2-7

CDR3 DNA: TGCGCCAGCGGGGATTTCAATGAGCAGTTCTTC
CDR3 protein: CASGDFNEQFF
D gene: NA
clone size: NA
V gene: TRBV10-1
J gene: TRBJ2-1

CDR3 DNA: TGTGCCAGCAACCCGAACACTGAAGCTTTCTTT
CDR3 protein: CASNPNTEAFF
D gene: NA
clone size: NA
V gene: TRBV2
J gene: TRBJ1-1

CDR3 DNA: TGTGCCAGCAGCCAAGCAGATACGCAGTATTTT
CDR3 protein: CASSQADTQYF
D gene: NA
clone size: NA
V gene: TRBV4-2
J gene: TRBJ2-3

CDR3 DNA: TGTGCCAGCAGCTTAGTGGGGGCTAGCGATGAGCAGTTCTTC
CDR3 protein: CASSLVGASDEQFF
D gene: NA
clone size: NA
V gene: TRBV7-9
J gene: TRBJ2-1

CDR3 DNA: TGTGCCAGCAGCTTAGTAGGGGGCGCCTACAATGAGCAGTTCTTC
CDR3 protein: CASSLVGGAYNEQFF
D gene: TRBD1
clone size: NA
V gene: TRBV7-2
J gene: TRBJ2-1

CDR3 DNA: TGTGCCAGCAGCTTGGACGTGGGTGAAAGCTCCTACAATGAGCAGTTCTTC
CDR3 protein: CASSLDVGESSYNEQFF
D gene: NA
clone size: once
V gene: TRBV5-6
J gene: TRBJ2-1

CDR3 DNA: TGCGCCAGCAGCTTAACTAGCTCCTTCCCCAATGAGCAGTTCTTC
CDR3 protein: CASSLTSSFPNEQFF
D gene: NA
clone size: NA
V gene: TRBV5-1
J gene: TRBJ2-1

CDR3 DNA: TGTGCCAGCAGCTTGGACAGGGGGCTCAATGAGCAGTTCTTC
CDR3 protein: CASSLDRGLNEQFF
D gene: TRBD1
clone size: NA
V gene: TRBV7-9
J gene: TRBJ2-1

CDR3 DNA: TGTGCCAGCAGCTTTAGAAGGACCGGGGAGCTGTTTTTT
CDR3 protein: CASSFRRTGELFF
D gene: NA
clone size: NA
V gene: TRBV11-3
J gene: TRBJ2-2

CDR3 DNA: TGTGCCAGCAGCTCGACAGCAGATACGCAGTATTTT
CDR3 protein: CASSSTADTQYF
D gene: NA
clone size: NA
V gene: TRBV11-3
J gene: TRBJ2-3

CDR3 DNA: TGTGCCAGCAGTCCCTGGACAGGGGGCGCGGACACTGAAGCTTTCTTT
CDR3 protein: CASSPWTGGADTEAFF
D gene: TRBD1
clone size: NA
V gene: TRBV28
J gene: TRBJ1-1

CDR3 DNA: TGCGCCAGCAGCCAAGAGCCGGGAGCGGGCGCCCTGAGCTCCTACGAGCAGTACTTC
CDR3 protein: CASSQEPGAGALSSYEQYF
D gene: NA
clone size: hyperexpanded
V gene: TRBV4-3
J gene: TRBJ2-7

CDR3 DNA: TGTGCCAGCGGCAGGGGCCTCAACACCGGGGAGCTGTTTTTT
CDR3 protein: CASGRGLNTGELFF
D gene: NA
clone size: NA
V gene: TRBV27
J gene: TRBJ2-2

CDR3 DNA: TGTGCCAGCAGCCCGGACAGCTCCTACGAGCAGTACTTC
CDR3 protein: CASSPDSSYEQYF
D gene: NA
clone size: NA
V gene: TRBV5-4
J gene: TRBJ2-7

CDR3 DNA: TGTGCCAGTAGTATTAGAGGATCCACCGGGGAGCTGTTTTTT
CDR3 protein: CASSIRGSTGELFF
D gene: NA
clone size: NA
V gene: TRBV19
J gene: TRBJ2-2

CDR3 DNA: TGTGCCAGCAGCTTAGGGGGGTTCGACGAGCAGTACTTC
CDR3 protein: CASSLGGFDEQYF
D gene: NA
clone size: NA
V gene: TRBV7-2
J gene: TRBJ2-7

CDR3 DNA: TGTGCCAGCAGCCCTGAGGGCCCCTACAATGAGCAGTTCTTC
CDR3 protein: CASSPEGPYNEQFF
D gene: NA
clone size: few
V gene: TRBV7-6
J gene: TRBJ2-1